This T cell receptor beta chain emerged from a study of T cell repertoires in cytomegalovirus infection. For the study at large: Public TCR beta signatures provided an indication of both CMV infection and a matching HLA type. Study results and caveats: Ex vivo responses were dominated by HLA-C-restricted CMV-specific TCR beta clonotypes.

In this sample, this clonotype turned up many times. What it binds is unknown. The CDR3 is 13 residues long. Germline assignment: CDR1 SGHVS and CDR2 FQNEAQ. Trimming removed 4 bases from V and 8 bases from J; junction bases left unmatched: 7. A single record per CDR3 protein comes from TCRdb applying MiXCR to the reads. The sample contains some 110,000 distinct CDR3 sequences, around 10% of which appear only once. The rearrangement links TRBV7-8 to TRBJ1-1, with TRBD1 identical over 7 bases. The TCR comes from a human donor in good health (CMV status not recorded). Some clones in this sample may be carry-over from other donors' samples. Sequencing was carried out using PBMCs, sequenced either directly or after in vitro stimulation (not recorded which). The CDR3 loop is CASSSQPGQEAFF. CDR3 sequence (DNA): TGTGCCAGCAGCTCCCAGCCGGGACAGGAAGCTTTCTTT.